Following are 3 T cell receptor beta chains from one sample sequenced in a study of T cells after yellow fever vaccination. Via MiXCR, TCRdb re-called the 5' RACE reads, giving one row per CDR3 protein. The repertoire holds approximately 160,000 distinct CDR3 sequences, with approximately 9.7% as singletons. Sample: CD8+ T cells sorted from PBMCs, taken 45 days after the yellow fever booster vaccination. These receptors originate from a man younger than 35 who received the YFV17D yellow fever vaccine.

The chain carries TRBV5-1 and TRBJ2-1; tentatively, D is TRBD1 (5 bases). Per the germline V gene, CDR1 is SGHRS and CDR2 is YFSETQ. The CDR3 spans 13 residues. V was trimmed by 0 bases and J by 8 bases, leaving 9 bases between them. The CDR3 is CASSLGLGHEQFF. The CDR3 DNA reads as TGCGCCAGCAGCTTGGGCCTGGGGCATGAGCAGTTCTTC. Based on the CDR3 plus reference TRBV5-1 and TRBJ2-1, the full variable domain is KAGVTQTPRYLIKTRGQQVTLSCSPISGHRSVSWYQQTPGQGLQFLFEYFSETQRNKGNFPGRFSGRQFSNSRSEMNVSTLELGDSALYLCASSLGLGHEQFFGPGTRLTVL.

This clonotype was counted only a few times. The chain has TRBV5-5 and TRBJ2-3; D might be TRBD1 or TRBD2, each matching 6 bases. Germline V lookup: CDR1 SGHKS, CDR2 YYEKEE (reference sequence). The CDR3 runs 17 residues. Trimming took 4 bases from V and 0 from J, leaving 18 bases between them. For the CDR3, the DNA is TGTGCCAGCAGCGTCGGAAACGGGGGCCTTAGCACAGATACGCAGTATTTT. It is translated as CASSVGNGGLSTDTQYF.

This chain uses TRBV27 with TRBJ1-5; the D gene is possibly TRBD1 (5 bases). CDR3 length equals 18 residues. V shed 6 bases and J shed 0 bases, with 21 bases lying between them. Germline CDR1 reads MNHEY; CDR2 reads SMNVEV (reference sequence). CDR3 sequence reads: CASSPGRGPSYSNQPQHF. For the CDR3, the DNA is TGTGCCAGCAGCCCGGGACGGGGACCCTCGTATAGCAATCAGCCCCAGCATTTT.